This entry features one T cell receptor (beta chain) sequence. Which antigen it targets is not known. Base-call qualities are not available, and no considerably larger clone is one nucleotide away. To prepare the library, RT-PCR was applied. Reads for this sample came from a NextSeq 550. TCRdb redid the processing of the public reads, applying fastp at Q25 and MiXCR, and retained in-frame beta chains. Rows matching on CDR3 protein sequence are summarized as one entry with the most common DNA and genes. Counted in this sample were about 200,000 distinct CDR3 sequences; over 30% of them appeared once. The biggest ten clones account for around 10% of the sample. This entry is derived from a study of patients and donors after allogeneic stem cell transplantation (dated by TCRdb to about 2020). From cysteine to phenylalanine, the CDR3 is 14 amino acids long. Only CDR3 DNA is held: 42 bases, read in frame from base 1. A distance of 9 bases separates the germline ends of V and J, which lose 2 bases and 2 bases respectively.

The material sequenced was blood, either unsorted or a sorted T cell fraction (not recorded which). The chain links TRBV12-3 or TRBV12-4 with TRBJ2-5, with the identity of the D gene unclear. This receptor was taken from a human donor who was either an allogeneic HSCT recipient or a stem cell or donor lymphocyte infusion donor (not recorded which). It is not recorded whose cells these are; they may come from a transplant donor. Here the CDR3 is given as CASSLLWTQETQYF. The nucleotide sequence is TGTGCCAGCAGTTTACTATGGACGCAAGAGACCCAGTACTTC.